This T cell receptor (beta chain) was identified during a study of blood T cells in healthy people across ages. Notes on the study in general: Among long-lived donors, naive CD4+ cells were more numerous and diversity higher than in aged donors. Reliance upon unsorted PBMCs precluded definitive naive versus antigen-experienced comparison.

This clonotype occurred many times. Antigen unknown. The sample, 7.5 to 10 milliliters of peripheral blood, was drawn from each donor. Combining a sample-barcoded 5' primer with a J-beta primer mix, a second PCR ran for about 7 to 12 cycles. Samples each returned at least 2.5 million CDR3-containing paired-end reads. TCRdb re-derived calls from the 5' RACE reads in MiXCR, one entry per CDR3 protein. The sample lists 790,000 or so distinct CDR3 sequences; about 42% were seen once. This CDR3 spans 14 amino acids. J was trimmed by 5 bases and V by 2 bases; bases with no gene match: 3. The receptor's source is a man of 80 years or more in good health. The chain couples TRBV12-3 or TRBV12-4 to TRBJ2-1; TRBD2 matches at 7 bases. Sequencing was carried out using blood. Here the CDR3 DNA reads TGTGCCAGCAGTTTATTGCTAGCGGACAATGAGCAGTTCTTC. It codes for CASSLLLADNEQFF.